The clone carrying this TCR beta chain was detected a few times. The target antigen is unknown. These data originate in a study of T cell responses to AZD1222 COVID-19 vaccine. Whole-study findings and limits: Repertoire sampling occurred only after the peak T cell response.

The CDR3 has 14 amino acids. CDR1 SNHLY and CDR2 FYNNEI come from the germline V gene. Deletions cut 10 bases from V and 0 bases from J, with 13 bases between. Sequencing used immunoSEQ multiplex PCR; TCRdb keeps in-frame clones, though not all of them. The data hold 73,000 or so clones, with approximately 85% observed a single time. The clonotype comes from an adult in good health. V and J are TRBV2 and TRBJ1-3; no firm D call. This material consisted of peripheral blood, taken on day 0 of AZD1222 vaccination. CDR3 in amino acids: CATERADSGNTIYF. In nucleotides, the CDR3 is TGTGCCACCGAGAGGGCGGACTCTGGAAACACCATATATTTT.